This is a list of T cell receptor beta chains from one sample in a study of OX40 agonist ivuxolimab in advanced cancers. The protocol was immunoSEQ multiplex PCR, while the TCRdb copy is restricted to in-frame clones and leaves out a portion. The table lists roughly 70,000 clones, 86% of them singletons, with roughly 8.2% in the top ten. Sequenced here: CD4+ or CD8+ T cells sorted from blood, sampled in a trial of the OX40 agonist ivuxolimab. The receptors were gathered from an adult with an advanced solid tumor such as melanoma, head and neck, liver or kidney cancer. CDR3s include the opening cysteine and the closing phenylalanine or tryptophan. The D gene is left open where the match is weak. Size values are once, few and many counts, or a class for expanded clones, and some rows have none.

cdr3_nt	cdr3_aa	d_call	v_call	clone_size	j_call
TGTGCCAGCAGCTTAGGCCCGACTGAAGCTTTCTTT	CASSLGPTEAFF	NA	TRBV11-3	few	TRBJ1-1
TGTGCCAGCAGCTTGAGGGGGCGGGGCACCGGGGAGCTGTTTTTT	CASSLRGRGTGELFF	NA	TRBV5-6	NA	TRBJ2-2
TGCGCCAGCAGCCAGGCAGGGGGCGATGGCTACACCTTC	CASSQAGGDGYTF	TRBD1	TRBV4-3	NA	TRBJ1-2
TGTGCCAGCAGCCCCCGGACAGGGGAAACCGAAAAACTGTTTTTT	CASSPRTGETEKLFF	TRBD1	TRBV5-4	NA	TRBJ1-4
TGTGCCAGCAGCCCAGACAGGGGAGTCTACGAGCAGTACTTC	CASSPDRGVYEQYF	TRBD1	TRBV7-2	NA	TRBJ2-7
TGTGCCAGCAGCCCTCGGACAGGGGGAAACACCATATATTTT	CASSPRTGGNTIYF	TRBD1	TRBV7-9	NA	TRBJ1-3
TGTGCCAGCAGTGAAGGACACGTTCAGCCCCAGCATTTT	CASSEGHVQPQHF	NA	TRBV2	NA	TRBJ1-5
TGCAGCGGCCGAACAGGGGCCAACGAGCAGTACTTC	CSGRTGANEQYF	TRBD1	TRBV29-1	NA	TRBJ2-7
TGTGCCATCACTCAAAATCAGGAGAACTATGGCTACACCTTC	CAITQNQENYGYTF	NA	TRBV10-3	once	TRBJ1-2
TGTGCCAGCAGCTTATACGGGACTCAGGAGCTGTTTTTT	CASSLYGTQELFF	NA	TRBV5-8	NA	TRBJ2-2
TGTGCCTGGAGTGTACTCCTGGCCAGTCAGCCCCAGCATTTT	CAWSVLLASQPQHF	NA	TRBV30	NA	TRBJ1-5
TGTGCCAGCAGCTTAGAGGGTAGCACAGATACGCAGTATTTT	CASSLEGSTDTQYF	NA	TRBV11-3	NA	TRBJ2-3
TGTGCCAGCAGCTTACCCGGGTTAAATGGCTACACCTTC	CASSLPGLNGYTF	NA	TRBV7-9	NA	TRBJ1-2
TGTGCCACCAGCGGAAGGTCGCACCGATCAGGCTACACCTTC	CATSGRSHRSGYTF	NA	TRBV15	NA	TRBJ1-2
TGTGCCAGTAGTAGGGCCGAGGGGGCAACTAATGAAAAACTGTTTTTT	CASSRAEGATNEKLFF	NA	TRBV19	NA	TRBJ1-4
TGTGCCAGCAGTGAAGCAGGGGAAGGCTACACCTTC	CASSEAGEGYTF	NA	TRBV2	NA	TRBJ1-2
TGTGCCAGCAGTTATGGCCCAGGGGGGGGGACTGAAGCTTTCTTT	CASSYGPGGGTEAFF	TRBD1	TRBV6-5	NA	TRBJ1-1
TGTGCCAGCAGCTTATATGAGGAGGGGGGCTACACCTTC	CASSLYEEGGYTF	NA	TRBV7-8	NA	TRBJ1-2
TGTGCCAGAAGCTTGGACGGGGGATCCTACAATGAGCAGTTCTTC	CARSLDGGSYNEQFF	NA	TRBV5-3	NA	TRBJ2-1
TGTGCCAGCAGTTACAGTCGGGCAGGCTACGAGCAGTACTTC	CASSYSRAGYEQYF	NA	TRBV6-5	NA	TRBJ2-7
TGTGCCAGCTCCCTCGAGATGAGTGCCTACAATGAGCAGTTCTTC	CASSLEMSAYNEQFF	NA	TRBV18	NA	TRBJ2-1
TGTGCCAGCAGTGGCAGGGAGTTCGGGGAGCTGTTTTTT	CASSGREFGELFF	NA	TRBV2	NA	TRBJ2-2
TGTGCCAGCGTGGCGGGGGCTTCTAATGAAAAACTGTTTTTT	CASVAGASNEKLFF	NA	TRBV6-1	NA	TRBJ1-4
TGTGCCAGCAGCTTAAGAGACAGAAACACCGGGGAGCTGTTTTTT	CASSLRDRNTGELFF	NA	TRBV7-9	NA	TRBJ2-2
TGTGCCAGCAGCTCCTTCCTCCCCCCCGGGGAGCTGTTTTTT	CASSSFLPPGELFF	NA	TRBV7-6	NA	TRBJ2-2
TGTGCCGGCGAACAGGGCTCTGGAAACACCATATATTTT	CAGEQGSGNTIYF	NA	TRBV7-9	NA	TRBJ1-3
TGTGCCAGCAGGGGGACAGGGAACAATGAGCAGTTCTTC	CASRGTGNNEQFF	TRBD1	TRBV7-2	NA	TRBJ2-1
TGTGCCAGCAGCTTTGTGTTCACAGATACGCAGTATTTT	CASSFVFTDTQYF	NA	TRBV7-2	NA	TRBJ2-3
TGTGCCAGCAGCCTTCATAGCACCGGGGAGCTGTTTTTT	CASSLHSTGELFF	NA	TRBV9	NA	TRBJ2-2
TGTGCCAGTAGTATTATACACCCCTACGAGCAGTACTTC	CASSIIHPYEQYF	NA	TRBV19	NA	TRBJ2-7
TGTGCCAGCAGCTTTGAGCGGGGTACAGATACGCAGTATTTT	CASSFERGTDTQYF	TRBD2	TRBV7-8	NA	TRBJ2-3